This T cell receptor (beta chain) was sequenced during a study of blood T cells in healthy people across ages. Turning to the study itself: Per two T cells, about one barcoded beta molecule was captured through template switching.

Study conclusions and caveats: Roughly linearly, TCR beta diversity per million T cells fell as age increased. TCR beta diversity was tightly associated with the proportion of naive T cells.

A J-beta primer mix and a sample-barcoded 5' primer were used in a second PCR of about 6 to 12 cycles. TCRdb re-derived calls from the 5' RACE reads in MiXCR, one entry per CDR3 protein. The sample yields approximately 880,000 distinct CDR3 sequences, approximately 49% seen once. Per germline, CDR1 SGHRS and CDR2 YFSETQ. This CDR3 has 16 residues. This clonotype has only one observation. Its antigen is unknown. With a much larger clone just one base away, this may be a read error. The sequenced sample consisted of blood. The clonotype originates from a man between 25 and 39 years old in good health. This chain uses TRBV5-1 with TRBJ1-5; D call uncertain. The CDR3: CAGRTDGLYSNQPQHF. DNA of the CDR3: TGCGCCGGCAGGACGGACGGTCTTTATAGCAATCAGCCCCAGCATTTT.